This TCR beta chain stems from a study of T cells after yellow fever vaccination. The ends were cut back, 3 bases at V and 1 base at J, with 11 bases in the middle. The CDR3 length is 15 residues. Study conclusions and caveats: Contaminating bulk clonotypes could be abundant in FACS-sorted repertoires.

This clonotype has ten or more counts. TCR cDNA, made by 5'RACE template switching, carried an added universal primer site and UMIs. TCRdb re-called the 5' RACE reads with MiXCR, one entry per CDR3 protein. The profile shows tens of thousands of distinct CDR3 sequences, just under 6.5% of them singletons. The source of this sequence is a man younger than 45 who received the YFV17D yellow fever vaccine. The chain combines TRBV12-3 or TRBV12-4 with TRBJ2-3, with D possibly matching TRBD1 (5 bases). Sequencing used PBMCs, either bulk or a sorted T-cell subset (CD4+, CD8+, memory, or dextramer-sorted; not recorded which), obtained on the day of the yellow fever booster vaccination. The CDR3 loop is CASSLGLQGTDTQYF. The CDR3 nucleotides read TGTGCCAGCAGTTTGGGGCTACAGGGCACAGATACGCAGTATTTT.